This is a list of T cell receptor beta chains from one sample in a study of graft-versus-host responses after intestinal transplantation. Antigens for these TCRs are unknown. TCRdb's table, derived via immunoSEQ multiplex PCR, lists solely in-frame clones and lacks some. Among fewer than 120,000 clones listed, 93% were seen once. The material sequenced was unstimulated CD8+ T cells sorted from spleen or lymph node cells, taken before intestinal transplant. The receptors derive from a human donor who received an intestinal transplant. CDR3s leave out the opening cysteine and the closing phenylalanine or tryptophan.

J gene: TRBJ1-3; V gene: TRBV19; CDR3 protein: ASSLLSSGNTIY
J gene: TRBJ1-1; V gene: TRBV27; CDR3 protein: ASSDYGVTEAF
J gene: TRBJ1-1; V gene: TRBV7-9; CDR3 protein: ASSLGGVNTEAF
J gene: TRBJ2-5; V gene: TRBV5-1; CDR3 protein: ASSPMSGGRETQY
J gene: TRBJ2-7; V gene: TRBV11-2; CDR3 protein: ASSTRGDEQY
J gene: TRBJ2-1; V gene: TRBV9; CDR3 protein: ASSASWSSYNEQF
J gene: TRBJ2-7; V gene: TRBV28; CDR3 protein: ASSFRDPYEQY
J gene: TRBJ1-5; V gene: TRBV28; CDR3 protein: ASRPGAAEWNQPQH
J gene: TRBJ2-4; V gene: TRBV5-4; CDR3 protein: ASSLGDEGNIQY
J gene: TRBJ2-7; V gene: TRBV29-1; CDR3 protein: SVRTGLTYEQY
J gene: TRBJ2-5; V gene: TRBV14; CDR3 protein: ASSQEVAGGQETQY
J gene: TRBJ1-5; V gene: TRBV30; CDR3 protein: AWSLWASGQPQH
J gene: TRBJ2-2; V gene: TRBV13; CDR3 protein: ASNRASGRAGTGELF
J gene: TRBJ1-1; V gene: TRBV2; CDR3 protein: ASSEVRLYTEAF
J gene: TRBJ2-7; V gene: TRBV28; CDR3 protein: ASSLARGHTYEQY
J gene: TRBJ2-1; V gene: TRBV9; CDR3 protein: ASSVDIAGGRNEQF
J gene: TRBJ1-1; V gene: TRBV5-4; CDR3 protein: ASSWTLDGKAF
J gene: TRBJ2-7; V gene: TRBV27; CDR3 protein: ASSFGLGTSYEQY
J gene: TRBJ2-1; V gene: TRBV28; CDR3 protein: ASSYNEQF
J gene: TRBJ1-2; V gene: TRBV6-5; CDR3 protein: ASSYSRVSPYGYT
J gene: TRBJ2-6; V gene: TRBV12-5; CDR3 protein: ASGLARDRGGAGANVLT
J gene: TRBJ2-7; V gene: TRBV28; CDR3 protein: ASSFGETGKFTYEQY
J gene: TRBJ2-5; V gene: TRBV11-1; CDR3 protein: ASSLAGVGETQY
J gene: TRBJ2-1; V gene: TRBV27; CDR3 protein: ASSHDRVWDEQF